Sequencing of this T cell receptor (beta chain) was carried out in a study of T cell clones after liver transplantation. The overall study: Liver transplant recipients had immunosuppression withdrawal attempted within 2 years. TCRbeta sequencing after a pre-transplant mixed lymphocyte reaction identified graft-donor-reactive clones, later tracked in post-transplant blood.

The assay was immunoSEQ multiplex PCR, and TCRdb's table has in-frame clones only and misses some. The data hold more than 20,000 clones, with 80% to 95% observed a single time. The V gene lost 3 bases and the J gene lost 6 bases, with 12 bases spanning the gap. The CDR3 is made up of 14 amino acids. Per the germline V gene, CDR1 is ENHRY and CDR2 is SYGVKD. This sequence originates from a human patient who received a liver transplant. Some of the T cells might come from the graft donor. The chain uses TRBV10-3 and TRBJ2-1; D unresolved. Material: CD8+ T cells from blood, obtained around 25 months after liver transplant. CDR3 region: CAISDSSYGNEQFF. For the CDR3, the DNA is TGTGCCATCAGTGATTCCAGTTACGGCAATGAGCAGTTCTTC.